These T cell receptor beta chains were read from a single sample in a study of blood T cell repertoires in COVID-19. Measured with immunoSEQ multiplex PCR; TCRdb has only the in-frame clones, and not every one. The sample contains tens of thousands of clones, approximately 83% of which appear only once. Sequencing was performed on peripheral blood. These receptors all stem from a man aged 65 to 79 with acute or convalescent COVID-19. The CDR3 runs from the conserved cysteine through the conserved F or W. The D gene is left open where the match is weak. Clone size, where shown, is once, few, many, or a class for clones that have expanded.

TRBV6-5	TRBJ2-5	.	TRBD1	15	TGTGCCAGCACCCTGGACAGGGGTACTCTACAGACCCAGTACTTC	CASTLDRGTLQTQYF
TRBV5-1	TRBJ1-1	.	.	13	TGCGCCAGCAGCTTGGACAGGAACACTGAAGCTTTCTTT	CASSLDRNTEAFF
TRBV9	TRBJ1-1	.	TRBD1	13	TGTGCCAGCAGCGTAGAGGGACAGGCTGAAGCTTTCTTT	CASSVEGQAEAFF
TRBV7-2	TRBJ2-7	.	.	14	TGTGCCAGCAGCCCCGGGACCGCGGGGTACGAGCAGTACTTC	CASSPGTAGYEQYF
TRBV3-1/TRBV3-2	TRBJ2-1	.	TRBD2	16	TGTGCCAGCAGCCCTCTGGGGCTAGCGGGAGGCGATGAGCAGTTCTTC	CASSPLGLAGGDEQFF
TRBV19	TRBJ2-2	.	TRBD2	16	TGTGCCAGTAGTATGGTCCGAGCGGGAAACACCGGGGAGCTGTTTTTT	CASSMVRAGNTGELFF
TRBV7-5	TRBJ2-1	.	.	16	TGTGCCAGAAGCTTAAATATAGCGGGAGGGTACAATGAGCAGTTCTTC	CARSLNIAGGYNEQFF
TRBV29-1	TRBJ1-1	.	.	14	TGCAGCGTTGAACGGGACTTCCAGAACACTGAAGCTTTCTTT	CSVERDFQNTEAFF
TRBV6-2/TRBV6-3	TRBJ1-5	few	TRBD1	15	TGTGCCAGCAGCCCCGGGACAGGGTTCAATCAGCCCCAGCATTTT	CASSPGTGFNQPQHF
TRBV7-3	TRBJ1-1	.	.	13	TGTGCCAGCAGCTTATTTGAGGACAGTGAAGCTTTCTTT	CASSLFEDSEAFF
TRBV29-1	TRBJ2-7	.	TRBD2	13	TGCAGCGTTGTACCCAGCGGGAGCTACGAGCAGTACTTC	CSVVPSGSYEQYF
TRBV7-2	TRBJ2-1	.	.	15	TGTGCCAGCAGCTTAGCGGGCAGGGCGGACAATGAGCAGTTCTTC	CASSLAGRADNEQFF
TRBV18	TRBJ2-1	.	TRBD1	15	TGTGCCAGCTCACCGTCGGCGGGACAGGGGAATGAGCAGTTCTTC	CASSPSAGQGNEQFF
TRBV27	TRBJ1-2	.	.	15	TGTGCCAGCAGGGGGCTCGGACAGATTAACTATGGCTACACCTTC	CASRGLGQINYGYTF
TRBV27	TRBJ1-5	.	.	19	TGTGCCAGCAGTTCCCCTACAGAGATGGGCTTGGGTAGCAATCAGCCCCAGCATTTT	CASSSPTEMGLGSNQPQHF
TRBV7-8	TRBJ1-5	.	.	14	TGTGCCAGCAGCTTAGTGACACCCGATCAGCCCCAGCATTTT	CASSLVTPDQPQHF
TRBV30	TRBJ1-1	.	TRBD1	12	TGTGCCTTTGGACAGGGGAGGACTGAAGCTTTCTTT	CAFGQGRTEAFF
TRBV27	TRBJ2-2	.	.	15	TGTGCCAGCAGTGATCTACAGGGATACACCGGGGAGCTGTTTTTT	CASSDLQGYTGELFF
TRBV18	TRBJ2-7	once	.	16	TGTGCCAGCTCACCATATCTTGACAGGCCATCCTACGAGCAGTACTTC	CASSPYLDRPSYEQYF
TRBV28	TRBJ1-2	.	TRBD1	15	TGTGCCAGCAGCAAAGGACAGGGAAGAAACTATGGCTACACCTTC	CASSKGQGRNYGYTF
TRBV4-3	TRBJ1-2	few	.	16	TGCGCCAGCAGCCAAGCAGGGGCCGACGCTAACTATGGCTACACCTTC	CASSQAGADANYGYTF
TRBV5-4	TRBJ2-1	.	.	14	TGTGCCAGCAGCCCCTCCCGACTAGTCGATGAGCAGTTCTTC	CASSPSRLVDEQFF
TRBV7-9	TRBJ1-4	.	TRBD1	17	TGTGCCAGCAGCTTGGGGGACAGGGGGCTCGGTAATGAAAAACTGTTTTTT	CASSLGDRGLGNEKLFF
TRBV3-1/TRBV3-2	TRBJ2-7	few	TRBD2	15	TGTGCCAGCAGCCAAGGGGCGGGGGTGGTTAACGAGCAGTACTTC	CASSQGAGVVNEQYF
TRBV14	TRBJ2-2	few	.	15	TGTGCCAGCAGCCAAGTGGCTAGATACACCGGGGAGCTGTTTTTT	CASSQVARYTGELFF
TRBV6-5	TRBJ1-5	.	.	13	TGTGCCAGCTCGGGGTATAGCAATCAGCCCCAGCATTTT	CASSGYSNQPQHF
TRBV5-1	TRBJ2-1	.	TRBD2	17	TGCGCCAGCAGCTTTGGGGCAGGCACTAGCGGGATAAATGAGCAGTTCTTC	CASSFGAGTSGINEQFF
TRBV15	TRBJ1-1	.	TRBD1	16	TGTGCCACCAGCACCGACAGGGCGGCTGGGGACACTGAAGCTTTCTTT	CATSTDRAAGDTEAFF
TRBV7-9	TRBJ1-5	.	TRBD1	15	TGTGCCAGCAGCTTGACAGGGGGGTTGAGGAACCCCCAGCATTTT	CASSLTGGLRNPQHF